The 11 T cell receptor beta chains below all came from one sample that was sequenced in a study of T cell responses to AZD1222 COVID-19 vaccine. Some clones are missing from TCRdb's copy, which holds only in-frame ones; the method was immunoSEQ multiplex PCR. The sample carries 95,000 to 150,000 clones, around 90% recorded once. The input for sequencing was peripheral blood, taken on day 0 of AZD1222 vaccination. All receptors come from an adult in good health.

This chain's CDR3 is CASSLGVGRAGTDTQYF. In nucleotides, the CDR3 is TGTGCCAGCAGCTTAGGGGTTGGCCGGGCGGGCACAGATACGCAGTATTTT. This chain links TRBV7-2 with TRBJ2-3; no definite D call. This CDR3 has 17 residues. CDR1 is SGHTA, CDR2 FQGNSA, per germline. The V and J ends lost 1 base and 1 base respectively, with 15 bases between them.

This clone was counted once. This rearrangement joins TRBV28 to TRBJ2-2; the D is unclear. The CDR3 spans 13 residues. Trimming pared 0 bases from V and 6 bases from J, leaving 5 bases between. Looked up from germline, CDR1 is MDHEN and CDR2 is SYDVKM. The CDR3 DNA sequence: TGTGCCAGCAGTTTATGGGCTCCCGGGGAGCTGTTTTTT. Amino acid sequence: CASSLWAPGELFF.

The chain carries TRBV2 and TRBJ1-4; TRBD1 matches 8 bases. Trimming took 3 bases from V and 2 from J; bases not matched to a gene: 8. The CDR3 contains 17 residues. From germline, CDR1 is SNHLY and CDR2 FYNNEI. CDR3 coding DNA: TGTGCCAGCAGTGACACGGGGACAGGTCCGACTAATGAAAAACTGTTTTTT. Translated: CASSDTGTGPTNEKLFF.

Notes on this clone: The junction differs from germline at one of its ends, possibly a read error. The chain uses TRBV28 and TRBJ1-1, with D possibly TRBD1 on 6 matching bases. Germline CDR1 MDHEN, CDR2 SYDVKM. This CDR3 is 13 amino acids long. CDR3: CASSLWSGAEAFF. CDR3 bases: TGTGCCAGCAGTTTATGGTCAGGGGCTGAGGCTTTCTTT. The whole variable domain, filled in from reference TRBV28 and TRBJ1-1, reads DVKVTQSSRYLVKRTGEKVFLECVQDMDHENMFWYRQDPGLGLRLIYFSYDVKMKEKGDIPEGYSVSREKKERFSLILESASTNQTSMYLCASSLWSGAEAFFGQGTRLTVV.

The V call is TRBV7-9, the J call TRBJ1-5; no reliable D call. The germline CDR1 and CDR2 sequences are SEHNR and FQNEAQ (reference sequence). The CDR3 length is 13 residues. The V end was cut by 10 bases, the J end by 3 bases, with 13 bases between. Written as DNA, the CDR3 is TGTGCCATGGGCGAACATAACAATCAGCCCCAGCATTTT. This sequence encodes CAMGEHNNQPQHF.

This clone has a handful of counts. The chain recombines TRBV19 with TRBJ2-2; 7 positions agree with TRBD2. CDR1 is LNHDA and CDR2 is SQIVND in the germline V gene (reference sequence). The CDR3 spans 16 residues. V gave up 8 bases and J gave up 4 bases; unmatched junction bases: 13. Written as DNA, the CDR3 is TGTGCCAGTCGACGAAAGGCAGGGAGGGGCACCGGGGAGCTGTTTTTT. Translating it yields CASRRKAGRGTGELFF.

The chain combines TRBV5-1 with TRBJ1-6; no clear D. The CDR3 runs to 16 residues. Trimming took 0 bases from V and 0 from J, leaving 7 bases between them. Germline CDR1 SGHRS, CDR2 YFSETQ. CDR3 bases: TGCGCCAGCAGCTTGGGGCAGCCCTCCTATAATTCACCCCTCCACTTT. This gives the protein CASSLGQPSYNSPLHF.

This sequence joins TRBV5-1 and TRBJ2-7; 7 bases align to TRBD1. The trim removed 1 base at V and 3 bases at J, leaving 4 bases unmatched. This CDR3 comprises 14 residues. The germline V gene has CDR1 SGHRS and CDR2 YFSETQ. The CDR3 loop is CASSLRSGGYEQYF. The DNA of the CDR3 is TGCGCCAGCAGCTTGCGGTCAGGGGGCTACGAGCAGTACTTC.

The count of this clone is one. The V gene is TRBV9, the J gene TRBJ2-1; a weak D match, TRBD1 (6 bases). The V gene's germline CDR1 is SGDLS and CDR2 YYNGEE. The CDR3 extends over 13 amino acids. Trimming stripped 0 bases from V and 8 bases from J, with 9 bases between. The CDR3 region has the DNA TGTGCCAGCAGCGTAGGGGGGCCTGATGAGCAGTTCTTC. It codes for CASSVGGPDEQFF.

The genes are TRBV4-1 and TRBJ1-4, with 9 bases that match TRBD1. CDR3 length: 18 amino acids. CDR1 and CDR2 (germline): MGHRA, YSYEKL. Germline trimming cut 0 bases from V and 7 bases from J; bases unmatched to any gene: 12. CDR3 DNA: TGCGCCAGCAGCCAAGATCGACAGGGGGAGGGCTTAGGTGAAAAACTGTTTTTT. It is translated as CASSQDRQGEGLGEKLFF.

J is TRBJ1-4 and V is TRBV28; D not certain. The CDR3 is 15 amino acids. Germline lookup yields CDR1 MDHEN and CDR2 SYDVKM. Trimming stripped 2 bases from V and 5 bases from J, with 12 bases between. CDR3 nucleotides: TGTGCCAGCAGTTTAACCGCGGGGTACAATGAAAAACTGTTTTTT. It specifies CASSLTAGYNEKLFF.